This T cell receptor (beta chain) was captured by sequencing in a study of cytomegalovirus exposure and HLA in healthy donors. Study as a whole: Per a later analysis, the roughly 690 first-cohort and 100 to 150 validation repertoires shared one platform.

Findings and limits, study-wide: In vitro work confirmed that a few CMV-associated chains recognize CMV antigens. The authors enumerated 150 to 200 TCR beta chains as linked to cytomegalovirus.

Here immunoSEQ multiplex PCR was the method, and the copy in TCRdb shows in-frame clones only, minus some. This table has approximately 300,000 clones, about nine tenths appearing once. A remark on this clone: What it binds is not known.

Separate from the approximately 600-subject first cohort was the 120-subject validation cohort, to which the donors belonged. V lost 5 bases and J lost 5, with 16 bases in between. The CDR3 length is 15 residues. Germline V gene lookup returns CDR1 MDHEN and CDR2 SYDVKM. The chain links TRBV28 to TRBJ1-5; maybe TRBD1 (6 bases). Input material: PBMCs. The sequence was collected from a woman aged 18-29 years in good health and CMV-seronegative. Here the CDR3 reads CASSPGQLPHQPQHF. CDR3 nucleotide sequence: TGTGCCAGCAGTCCCGGACAGCTCCCTCATCAGCCCCAGCATTTT.